This TCR beta chain comes out of a study of blood T cell repertoires in COVID-19. Study at large: PBMCs, B-cell-depleted T cells, or T cells provided the cDNA or gDNA that made up the material.

V dropped 4 bases and J dropped 2 bases, with 13 bases sitting between them. Germline CDR1 SGDLS, CDR2 YYNGEE. The CDR3 has 15 residues. Data came from immunoSEQ multiplex PCR; TCRdb stores just in-frame clones and leaves some out. The profile shows 200,000 or so clones, 80% to 85% of them singletons. The sequenced material came from peripheral blood. The sequence derives from a woman aged 60-75 years who had recovered from COVID-19. V and J are TRBV9 and TRBJ1-3, with D maybe TRBD1 (6 bases). The CDR3 DNA reads TGTGCCAGCAGCCAAAACACAGGGACTGGAAACACCATATATTTT. Its protein is CASSQNTGTGNTIYF.